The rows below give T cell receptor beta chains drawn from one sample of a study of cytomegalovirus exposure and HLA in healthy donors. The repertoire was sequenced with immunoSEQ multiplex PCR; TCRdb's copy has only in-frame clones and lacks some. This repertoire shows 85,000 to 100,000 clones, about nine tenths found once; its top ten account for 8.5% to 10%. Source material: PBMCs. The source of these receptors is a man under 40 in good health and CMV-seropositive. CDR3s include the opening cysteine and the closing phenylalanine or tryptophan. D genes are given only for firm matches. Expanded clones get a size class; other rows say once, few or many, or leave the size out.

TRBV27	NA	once	CASRLLVTDTQYF
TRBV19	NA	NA	CASSTPVGVRRYNEQFF
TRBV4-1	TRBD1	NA	CASSHPGQGVYEQYF
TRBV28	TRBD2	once	CASSSGLAGSYEQYF
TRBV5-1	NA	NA	CASSAGREWSTDTQYF
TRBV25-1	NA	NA	CASRQDREYGYTF
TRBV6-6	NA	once	CASSKTGKSSTDTQYF
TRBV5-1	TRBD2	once	CASSLVAGEYNEQFF
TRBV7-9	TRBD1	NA	CASSLDRDDEQYF
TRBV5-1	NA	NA	CASSLGAGGNQPQHF
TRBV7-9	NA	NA	CASSHGSLQDQPQHF
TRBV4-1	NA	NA	CASSLRLGSDSNQPQHF
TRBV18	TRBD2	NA	CASSPFGLAANTGELFF
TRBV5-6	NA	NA	CASSLAPSYGYTF
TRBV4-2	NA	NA	CASSGAVDSGNTIYF
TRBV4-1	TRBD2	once	CASSQEGVAGAEQYF
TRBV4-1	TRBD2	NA	CASTARVVAGASDTQYF
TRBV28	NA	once	CASSFRESTDTQYF
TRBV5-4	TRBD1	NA	CASSRDRGVGNTIYF
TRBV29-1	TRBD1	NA	CSVRDRRVFEQYF
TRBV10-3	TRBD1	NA	CAISAKRQGDRYEQYF
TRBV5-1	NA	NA	CASSVRDPASGEQFF
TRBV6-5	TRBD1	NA	CASGQNQGAEQYF
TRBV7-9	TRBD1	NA	CASSPPSRDSAAEDEKLFF
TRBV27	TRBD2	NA	CASSYRLGTSGGSYNEQFF
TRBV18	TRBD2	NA	CASSPPSGRGRGEQYF
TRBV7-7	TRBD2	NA	CASSLGSGSADTQYF
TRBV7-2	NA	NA	CASSLRERGTEAFF
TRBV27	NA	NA	CASSSAGELFF
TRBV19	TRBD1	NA	CASSDRGYEDTQYF
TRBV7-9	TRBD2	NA	CASSAAGGYNEQFF
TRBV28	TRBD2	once	CASRPPGLADYEQYF
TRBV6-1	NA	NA	CASSVRGPGYGYTF
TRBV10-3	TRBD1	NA	CAITQGITGELFF
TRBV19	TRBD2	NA	CASSTSSGRAGRETQYF
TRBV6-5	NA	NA	CASSYGGDIYGYTF